The 10 T cell receptor beta chains below all came from one sample that was sequenced in a study of OX40 agonist ivuxolimab in advanced cancers. The method was immunoSEQ multiplex PCR; TCRdb's version includes in-frame clones alone and lacks a portion of them. The sample holds some 62,000 clones, 60% to 85% seen once. The starting material was CD4+ or CD8+ T cells sorted from blood, obtained in a trial of the OX40 agonist ivuxolimab. These receptors all come from an adult with an advanced solid tumor such as melanoma, head and neck, liver or kidney cancer.

J is TRBJ2-5 and V is TRBV19, with 11 bases that match TRBD1. Germline V gives CDR1 LNHDA, CDR2 SQIVND (reference sequence). This CDR3 comprises 15 residues. With V trimmed by 3 bases and J by 11 bases, 11 bases remained unmatched. As DNA, the CDR3 is TGTGCCAGTAGTATTGGAGGACAGGGGGCGCCTGAGCAGTACTTC. Encoded protein: CASSIGGQGAPEQYF.

V usage is TRBV30 and J usage is TRBJ2-7, with 7 bases fitting TRBD1. Per the germline V gene, CDR1 is GTSNPN and CDR2 is SVGIG (reference sequence). The trim removed 0 bases at V and 4 bases at J, leaving 6 bases unmatched. The CDR3 has 14 amino acids. The CDR3 is CAWSVGGEAYEQYF. The CDR3 DNA follows: TGTGCCTGGAGTGTAGGGGGCGAGGCTTACGAGCAGTACTTC. The variable domain in full, with the rest retrieved from reference TRBV30 and TRBJ2-7, is SQTIHQWPATLVQPVGSPLSLECTVEGTSNPNLYWYRQAAGRGLQLLFYSVGIGQISSEVPQNLSASRPQDRQFILSSKKLLLSDSGFYLCAWSVGGEAYEQYFGPGTRLTVT.

V and J are TRBV19 and TRBJ2-7; weak D call: TRBD2 (8 bases). The CDR3 has 16 amino acids. The germline V gene encodes CDR1 LNHDA and CDR2 SQIVND (reference sequence). Trimming took off 6 bases at V and 4 bases at J, with 22 bases between the two ends. Written as DNA, the CDR3 is TGTGCCAGTAGCTACAATAGCGGGACAGTGTTATACGAGCAGTACTTC. This sequence encodes CASSYNSGTVLYEQYF.

V gene TRBV13 combines with J gene TRBJ2-2; D is ambiguous. CDR3 length equals 12 residues. In germline, CDR1 is PRHDT, CDR2 FYEKMQ (reference sequence). With 4 bases removed from V and 2 bases from J, the gap between germline ends came to 2 bases. The CDR3 DNA reads as TGTGCCAGCAGCTACAACACCGGGGAGCTGTTTTTT. Its translation is CASSYNTGELFF.

V usage is TRBV7-2 and J usage is TRBJ2-5, with 8 nucleotides matching TRBD2. The V segment lost 6 bases and the J segment 5 bases; nucleotides outside the gene matches: 8. Germline V gene sequence: CDR1 SGHTA, CDR2 FQGNSA. CDR3 size: 14 residues. The CDR3 bases are TGTGCCAGCAGTCCCCTCGGGAGGGGTGAGACCCAGTACTTC. Its protein product is CASSPLGRGETQYF.

DNA of the CDR3: TGTGCCAGCAGCCAAGCAGGGGCCTTGAACACTGAAGCTTTCTTT. It translates to CASSQAGALNTEAFF. The chain is built from TRBV14 and TRBJ1-1; maybe TRBD1 (6 bases). V was shortened by 1 base and J by 0 bases, with 9 bases between the two germline ends. Germline V gene data show CDR1 as SGHDN and CDR2 as FVKESK. This CDR3 is built from 15 residues.

The chain employs TRBV6-1 and TRBJ2-7; weak D call: TRBD1 (6 bases). CDR1 MNHNS and CDR2 SASEGT come from the germline V gene. The CDR3 extends over 13 amino acids. Trimming shortened V by 8 bases and J by 3 bases, and 14 bases separated the two germline ends. Written as DNA, the CDR3 is TGTGCCAGCGCCCGGACAGTAATCTACGAGCAGTACTTC. As protein: CASARTVIYEQYF.

The chain joins TRBV6-5 to TRBJ2-7; 11 bases fit TRBD2. The germline V gene encodes CDR1 MNHEY and CDR2 SVGAGI. The CDR3 runs to 15 residues. V shed 7 bases and J 5 bases; nucleotides not matched to a gene: 10. The CDR3: CASTPPSGRLDEQYF. CDR3 nucleotides: TGTGCCAGCACCCCTCCTAGCGGGAGGTTGGACGAGCAGTACTTC.

J is TRBJ2-7 and V is TRBV29-1; D is undetermined. The length of the CDR3 is 14 residues. Germline assignment: CDR1 SQVTM and CDR2 ANQGSEA. Trimming took 0 bases from V and 0 from J, leaving 9 bases between them. In DNA form, the CDR3 reads TGCAGCGTTGAAGATCAAGGGTCCTCCTACGAGCAGTACTTC. Amino acids: CSVEDQGSSYEQYF.

The chain carries TRBV27 and TRBJ2-6; D is uncertain. The length of the CDR3 is 13 residues. V lost 9 bases and J 2 bases, leaving 8 bases between the germline ends. Germline V CDR1 and CDR2: MNHEY, SMNVEV (reference sequence). As DNA, the CDR3 is TGTGCCAGTATGGAGACTGGGGCCAACGTCCTGACTTTC. Translation: CASMETGANVLTF. Drawing the rest from reference TRBV27 and TRBJ2-6, the complete variable domain is EAQVTQNPRYLITVTGKKLTVTCSQNMNHEYMSWYRQDPGLGLRQIYYSMNVEVTDKGDVPEGYKVSRKEKRNFPLILESPSPNQTSLYFCASMETGANVLTFGAGSRLTVL.